The source of this T cell receptor (beta chain) is a study of blood T cells in healthy people across ages. Study results and limitations: Per-million-T-cell TCR beta diversity fell roughly linearly with age. Changes in expanded clonotypes were possibly confounded, as the CMV status of donors was unknown.

This clonotype has just a few counts. Its antigen is unidentified. Germline V gives CDR1 MNHNS, CDR2 SASEGT. The V gene end was trimmed by 7 bases and the J gene end by 5 bases; junction bases not matched to a gene: 9. The CDR3 sequence is 16 residues long. Samples had at least 7 million PBMCs isolated from them. For the second PCR, which ran for roughly 6 to 12 cycles, a sample-barcoded 5' primer and a J-beta primer mix were used. In TCRdb, the 5' RACE reads were re-called with MiXCR into one record per CDR3 protein. This sample has about 640,000 distinct CDR3 sequences, with roughly three fifths found just once.

The sequenced material came from blood. The source is a man aged 55 to 70 in good health. The chain is built from TRBV6-1 and TRBJ2-5; TRBD2 agrees at 14 bases. Here the CDR3 DNA reads TGTGCCAGCACGTCTGGACTAGCGGGGGGCCGGGAGACCCAGTACTTC. Translating gives CASTSGLAGGRETQYF.